A single sample is the source of the 32 T cell receptor beta chains below, sequenced in a study of cytomegalovirus exposure and HLA in healthy donors. With 60 Vbeta and 13 Jbeta primers, the PCR was carried out. This table comes from immunoSEQ multiplex PCR, and its TCRdb copy is limited to in-frame clones, with some not included. Among under 200,000 clones, 82% were seen once, and the ten largest hold about 10%. Sequencing input: PBMCs. The receptor source for this set is a middle-aged man in good health and CMV-seropositive.

This clone was found once. The J gene is TRBJ2-3, the V gene TRBV5-1, with TRBD2 identical over 7 bases. The CDR3 consists of 16 residues. V shed 4 bases, J shed 1 base, and the junction held 9 bases outside the gene matches. Germline lookup yields CDR1 SGHRS and CDR2 YFSETQ. The CDR3 protein is CASSTGAGFGTDTQYF. DNA for the CDR3: TGCGCCAGCAGCACAGGAGCGGGATTCGGCACAGATACGCAGTATTTT.

About this clone: The germline gene is not matched at one end of the junction; a read error may be the cause. The chain joins TRBV7-3 to TRBJ2-6, with D tentatively TRBD1 (6 bases). This CDR3 has 20 residues. Germline CDR1 is SGHTA and CDR2 is FQGTGA. The DNA of the CDR3 is TGTGCCAGCAGCTTACAACTCGAGACAGGACTGTCCTCTGGAGCCAACGTCCTGACTTTC. This sequence encodes CASSLQLETGLSSGANVLTF.

This chain connects TRBV19 to TRBJ1-1; 7 nucleotides line up with TRBD1. The germline V gene encodes CDR1 LNHDA and CDR2 SQIVND (reference sequence). CDR3 size: 14 residues. V lost 5 bases, J lost 0 bases, and 3 bases stayed unmatched. The CDR3 here is CASSSRGLNTEAFF. The CDR3 DNA reads TGTGCCAGTAGTTCGAGGGGGCTGAACACTGAAGCTTTCTTT.

Regarding this clone: The CDR3 ends on some other residue instead of the conserved phenylalanine or tryptophan, so this is likely a read error. The DNA is left out, because the CDR3 cannot be placed on it with certainty; the CDR3 is given as TCRdb lists it. The chain couples TRBV20-1 to TRBJ2-7; the table's D call TRBD1 went unverified against the DNA. The CDR3 has 11 amino acids, counting both end residues. Germline V gene sequence: CDR1 DFQATT, CDR2 SNEGSKA (reference sequence). CDR3 sequence reads: CSARDRDRGGI.

V and J are TRBV28 and TRBJ1-2; no firm D call. Germline V gene data show CDR1 as MDHEN and CDR2 as SYDVKM. V lost 5 bases and J 2 bases, leaving 15 bases between the germline ends. CDR3 length: 15 residues. CDR3 sequence reads: CASSLPEVTNYGYTF. The DNA for the CDR3 is TGTGCCAGCAGTCTTCCGGAGGTTACAAACTATGGCTACACCTTC.

This sequence joins TRBV5-8 and TRBJ2-7; 9 nucleotides agree with TRBD1. This CDR3 region has 17 residues. CDR1 is SGHTS and CDR2 is YDEGEE in the germline V gene. J was trimmed by 1 base and V by 3 bases; bases with no gene match: 11. CDR3 sequence reads: CASSWLGTGRVSYEQYF. As DNA, the CDR3 is TGTGCCAGCAGCTGGCTGGGGACAGGGCGGGTTTCCTACGAGCAGTACTTC.

J is TRBJ1-5 and V is TRBV9; D unclear. The CDR3 contains 13 residues. Trimming pared 0 bases from V and 6 bases from J, leaving 7 bases between. Germline loops: CDR1 SGDLS, CDR2 YYNGEE. This CDR3 is CASSVDGGQPQHF. CDR3 sequence (DNA): TGTGCCAGCAGCGTAGATGGAGGTCAGCCCCAGCATTTT.

The rearrangement links TRBV6-6 to TRBJ2-1; the match to TRBD2 covers 7 bases. With 6 bases clipped from V and 1 base from J, the junction kept 3 bases outside the gene matches. Germline CDR1 and CDR2: MNHNY and SVGAGI (reference sequence). The CDR3 runs 14 residues. DNA for the CDR3: TGTGCCAGCAGCCGGGGACTATCCTACAATGAGCAGTTCTTC. Translated, it gives CASSRGLSYNEQFF.

The chain joins TRBV19 to TRBJ2-4; D gene ambiguous. Germline V gene data show CDR1 as LNHDA and CDR2 as SQIVND (reference sequence). V gave up 6 bases and J gave up 0 bases, with 6 bases separating them. The CDR3 consists of 13 residues. As DNA, the CDR3 is TGTGCCAGTAGAGGAGTAGCCAAAAACATTCAGTACTTC. Its protein product is CASRGVAKNIQYF.

The chain is built from TRBV10-3 and TRBJ2-7; 7 bases match TRBD1. V lost 10 bases, J lost 3 bases, and 12 bases stayed unmatched. Per the germline V gene, CDR1 is ENHRY and CDR2 is SYGVKD. The CDR3 is 14 amino acids. The CDR3: CATVPGQPVYEQYF. As DNA, the CDR3 is TGTGCCACCGTACCGGGACAGCCAGTCTACGAGCAGTACTTC.

This CDR3 reads CAWSGETGRVEKLFF. CDR3 nucleotide sequence: TGTGCCTGGAGTGGAGAGACAGGGCGGGTTGAAAAACTGTTTTTT. The rearrangement uses TRBV30 and TRBJ1-4, with TRBD1 matching over 7 bases. CDR1 is GTSNPN, CDR2 SVGIG, per germline (reference sequence). The CDR3 sequence is 15 residues long. The trim removed 1 base at V and 7 bases at J, leaving 9 bases unmatched.

The genes are TRBV11-1 and TRBJ2-3; 8 nucleotides line up with TRBD1. Trimming at V came to 5 bases and at J to 0 bases, leaving 7 bases not matched to a gene. The V gene's germline CDR1 is SGHAT and CDR2 FQDESV (reference sequence). This CDR3 is 16 amino acids long. CDR3 in DNA: TGTGCCAGCAGCCTCCAGGGGGCGATTAGCACAGATACGCAGTATTTT. This gives the protein CASSLQGAISTDTQYF.

This clone has a handful of counts. The chain links TRBV5-1 to TRBJ2-1; TRBD1 matches 9 bases. Losses at the gene ends were 2 bases for V and 6 bases for J; bases not matched to a gene: 6. The CDR3 sequence is 15 residues long. Germline V gene data show CDR1 as SGHRS and CDR2 as YFSETQ. This CDR3 reads CASSLRTGDGNEQFF. For the CDR3, the DNA is TGCGCCAGCAGCTTACGGACAGGGGACGGCAATGAGCAGTTCTTC.

On this clone itself: One end of the junction does not line up with germline, which may come from a read error. The genes are TRBV7-9 and TRBJ2-6; possibly TRBD1 for D (5 bases). In germline, CDR1 is SEHNR, CDR2 FQNEAQ (reference sequence). The CDR3 spans 16 residues. The CDR3 DNA reads as TGTGCCAGCAGCCCCCCAAACTCCCCTGGGGCCAACGGCCTGACTTTC. Its protein product is CASSPPNSPGANGLTF.

The chain joins TRBV30 to TRBJ1-5, with 7 bases matching TRBD1. The CDR3 has 13 residues. V was clipped by 0 bases and J by 6 bases; unmatched bases: 2. CDR1 and CDR2 from the germline V gene are GTSNPN and SVGIG (reference sequence). The DNA for the CDR3 is TGTGCCTGGAGTGTGACAGGGACTCAGCCCCAGCATTTT. Translated: CAWSVTGTQPQHF.

As DNA, the CDR3 is TGTGCCAGCAGCTCGGGCCCGACTAGCGGCCAAACCTACGAGCAGTACTTC. It encodes CASSSGPTSGQTYEQYF. This chain joins TRBV7-9 and TRBJ2-7, with 9 bases identical to TRBD2. Germline-derived CDR1 and CDR2 are SEHNR and FQNEAQ (reference sequence). The CDR3 totals 17 residues. Trimming removed 4 bases from V and 2 bases from J; junction bases left unmatched: 12.

This chain links TRBV29-1 with TRBJ2-3; 11 bases agree with TRBD2. The CDR3 has 15 amino acids. Germline assignment: CDR1 SQVTM and CDR2 ANQGSEA. Germline trimming cut 4 bases from V and 6 bases from J; bases unmatched to any gene: 9. CDR3 sequence (DNA): TGCAGCGTTGGGCGGAGGCTAGCGGGAGGTGATACGCAGTATTTT. Its protein product is CSVGRRLAGGDTQYF.

This clone occurred once. The chain links TRBV19 to TRBJ2-3; D not certain. The CDR3 is 12 residues long. V shed 5 bases and J shed 1 base, with 4 bases lying between them. CDR1 LNHDA and CDR2 SQIVND come from the germline V gene (reference sequence). CDR3 DNA: TGTGCCAGTAGTCATCGCACAGATACGCAGTATTTT. Translating gives CASSHRTDTQYF.

The chain recombines TRBV15 with TRBJ1-2; TRBD1 aligns across 7 bases. Germline lookup yields CDR1 LNHNV and CDR2 YYDKDF (reference sequence). J gave up 6 bases and V 2 bases, and 12 bases lay outside the gene matches. The CDR3 consists of 16 residues. The DNA for the CDR3 is TGTGCCACCAGCAGAAAAACGACAGGGACGTCAGATGGCTACACCTTC. It is translated as CATSRKTTGTSDGYTF.

This clone was seen only once. The J gene is TRBJ2-1, the V gene TRBV9; D call uncertain. CDR1 and CDR2 (germline): SGDLS, YYNGEE. Trimming stripped 4 bases from V and 8 bases from J, with 16 bases between. The CDR3 totals 14 residues. The chain's CDR3 is CASSPRGALDEQFF. The CDR3 region has the DNA TGTGCCAGCAGCCCCCGTGGAGCCCTTGATGAGCAGTTCTTC.

J is TRBJ2-1 and V is TRBV27; 11 nucleotides match TRBD2. V lost 6 bases, J lost 6 bases, and 4 bases stayed unmatched. CDR3 length: 14 amino acids. Germline CDR1 and CDR2: MNHEY and SMNVEV (reference sequence). The CDR3 DNA reads TGTGCCAGCAGCTCCCTAGCGGGGGGCAATGAGCAGTTCTTC. This gives the protein CASSSLAGGNEQFF.

The CDR3 here is CASSIDPPGLAANTGELFF. Here the CDR3 DNA reads TGTGCCAGTAGTATAGACCCCCCAGGACTAGCTGCGAACACCGGGGAGCTGTTTTTT. The chain combines TRBV19 with TRBJ2-2; 8 bases are a match to TRBD2. The CDR3 extends over 19 amino acids. CDR1 and CDR2 from the germline V gene are LNHDA and SQIVND (reference sequence). V shed 0 bases, J shed 0 bases, and the junction held 9 bases outside the gene matches. The full variable domain, its missing parts supplied by reference TRBV19 and TRBJ2-2, is DGGITQSPKYLFRKEGQNVTLSCEQNLNHDAMYWYRQDPGQGLRLIYYSQIVNDFQKGDIAEGYSVSREKKESFPLTVTSAQKNPTAFYLCASSIDPPGLAANTGELFFGEGSRLTVL.

This chain joins TRBV12-2 and TRBJ2-3; the tabulated D call, TRBD2, remains unverified against the DNA. TRBV12-2 is reported as a pseudogene. The CDR3 is 16 residues long. This CDR3 is CASRLGRCAITDTQYF. CDR3 coding DNA: TGTGCAAGTCGCTTAGGGAGATGCGCGATCACAGATACGCAGTATTTT.

The CDR3 loop is CASSIGTGKEAFF. The CDR3 DNA follows: TGTGCCAGTAGTATCGGCACAGGAAAAGAAGCTTTCTTT. The J gene is TRBJ1-1, the V gene TRBV19, with a tentative D call TRBD1 (5 bases). Per germline, CDR1 LNHDA and CDR2 SQIVND (reference sequence). The CDR3 sequence is 13 residues long. Trimming cost V 3 bases and J 8 bases, with 13 bases left between them. The whole variable domain, remainder taken from reference TRBV19 and TRBJ1-1, is DGGITQSPKYLFRKEGQNVTLSCEQNLNHDAMYWYRQDPGQGLRLIYYSQIVNDFQKGDIAEGYSVSREKKESFPLTVTSAQKNPTAFYLCASSIGTGKEAFFGQGTRLTVV.

The chain employs TRBV19 and TRBJ1-2; no reliable D call. This CDR3 has 12 residues. CDR1 and CDR2 (germline): LNHDA, SQIVND (reference sequence). With 5 bases removed from V and 5 bases from J, the gap between germline ends came to 9 bases. For the CDR3, the DNA is TGTGCCAGTAGTGGGCTAAAGTATGGCTACACCTTC. Its protein is CASSGLKYGYTF. The complete variable domain, with remaining parts taken from reference TRBV19 and TRBJ1-2, reads DGGITQSPKYLFRKEGQNVTLSCEQNLNHDAMYWYRQDPGQGLRLIYYSQIVNDFQKGDIAEGYSVSREKKESFPLTVTSAQKNPTAFYLCASSGLKYGYTFGSGTRLTVV.

The chain recombines TRBV2 with TRBJ2-3, with 10 positions matching TRBD1. This CDR3 contains 15 residues. Unmatched junction bases numbered 8, after V lost 6 bases and J lost 5 bases. CDR1 and CDR2 (germline): SNHLY, FYNNEI. CDR3 nucleotides: TGTGCCAGCAGGGAGACAGGGGGCGGAGGAGATACGCAGTATTTT. Its translation: CASRETGGGGDTQYF. The full variable domain, in which reference TRBV2 and TRBJ2-3 provide the parts outside the CDR3, is EPEVTQTPSHQVTQMGQEVILRCVPISNHLYFYWYRQILGQKVEFLVSFYNNEISEKSEIFDDQFSVERPDGSNFTLKIRSTKLEDSAMYFCASRETGGGGDTQYFGPGTRLTVL.

In the case of this clone: Sequence at one end of the junction differs from germline and may be a read error. This chain's CDR3 is CSSSWTGVPVSF. In nucleotides, the CDR3 is TGTTCCAGCAGCTGGACAGGGGTGCCGGTTTCCTTC. The J gene is TRBJ2-7, the V gene TRBV7-9; 9 positions agree with TRBD1. The germline V gene has CDR1 SEHNR and CDR2 FQNEAQ (reference sequence). This CDR3 spans 12 amino acids.

The J gene is TRBJ1-5, the V gene TRBV6-5; 9 nucleotides match TRBD1. The CDR3 consists of 14 residues. Unmatched junction bases numbered 3, after V lost 5 bases and J lost 4 bases. Per the germline V gene, CDR1 is MNHEY and CDR2 is SVGAGI. In DNA, the CDR3 is TGTGCCAGCAGTGTACAGGGGGCAAATCAGCCCCAGCATTTT. It codes for CASSVQGANQPQHF.

The chain couples TRBV19 to TRBJ1-5; D remains ambiguous. With 3 bases removed from V and 3 bases from J, the gap between germline ends came to 9 bases. This CDR3 region has 14 residues. The germline V gene has CDR1 LNHDA and CDR2 SQIVND (reference sequence). The CDR3 DNA sequence: TGTGCCAGTAGTATTAGGAGTGACAATCAGCCCCAGCATTTT. Residues: CASSIRSDNQPQHF.

The chain combines TRBV6-5 with TRBJ2-7; TRBD2 matches 7 bases. The germline CDR1 and CDR2 sequences are MNHEY and SVGAGI. V was pared by 6 bases and J by 3 bases, with 2 bases of the junction left unmatched. This CDR3 contains 12 residues. The CDR3 DNA reads TGTGCCAGCAGCGGGGGGAACTACGAGCAGTACTTC. Residues: CASSGGNYEQYF.

The gene calls are TRBV7-6 and TRBJ2-7; 10 nucleotides agree with TRBD2. CDR1 SGHVS and CDR2 FNYEAQ come from the germline V gene. The length of the CDR3 is 15 residues. V was clipped by 5 bases and J by 7 bases; unmatched bases: 11. CDR3 in amino acids: CASSLRLAGVGEQYF. The CDR3 bases are TGTGCCAGCAGCCTCCGCCTAGCGGGAGTTGGGGAGCAGTACTTC.

This chain joins TRBV19 and TRBJ1-5, with D maybe TRBD1 (5 bases). The CDR3 extends over 17 amino acids. CDR1 is LNHDA, CDR2 SQIVND, per germline (reference sequence). V was pared by 1 base and J by 0 bases, with 13 bases between. The CDR3 here is CASSIVGGENSNQPQHF. CDR3 bases: TGTGCCAGTAGTATAGTAGGAGGGGAAAATAGCAATCAGCCCCAGCATTTT.